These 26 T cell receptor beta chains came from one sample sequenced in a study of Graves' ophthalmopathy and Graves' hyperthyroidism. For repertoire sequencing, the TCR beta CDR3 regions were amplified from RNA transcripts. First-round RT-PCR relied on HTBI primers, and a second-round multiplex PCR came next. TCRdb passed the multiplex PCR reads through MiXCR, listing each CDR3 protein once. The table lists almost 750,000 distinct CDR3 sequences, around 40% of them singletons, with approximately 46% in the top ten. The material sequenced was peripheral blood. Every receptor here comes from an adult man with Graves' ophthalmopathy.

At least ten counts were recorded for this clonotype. The CDR3, as DNA: TGTGCCAGCAGCAAGACGGCTGATAATGGCTACACCTTC. This codes for CASSKTADNGYTF. The rearrangement uses TRBV5-8 and TRBJ1-2; D is undetermined. This CDR3 is 13 amino acids long. Germline assignment: CDR1 SGHTS and CDR2 YDEGEE. Trimming took off 4 bases at V and 6 bases at J, with 13 bases between the two ends.

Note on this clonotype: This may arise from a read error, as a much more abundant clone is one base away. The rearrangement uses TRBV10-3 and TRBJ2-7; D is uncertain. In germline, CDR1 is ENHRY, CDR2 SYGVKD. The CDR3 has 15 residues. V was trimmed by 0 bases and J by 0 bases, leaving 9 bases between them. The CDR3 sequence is CAISESTVSSYEQYF. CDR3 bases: TGTGCCATCAGTGAGTCGACGGTAAGCTCCTACGAGCAGTACTTC.

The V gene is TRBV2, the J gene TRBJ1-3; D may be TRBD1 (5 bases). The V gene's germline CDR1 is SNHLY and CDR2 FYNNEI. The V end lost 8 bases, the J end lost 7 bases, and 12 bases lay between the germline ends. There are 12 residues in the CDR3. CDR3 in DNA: TGTGCCAGCGGAAAGAGGGGTAACACCATATATTTT. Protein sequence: CASGKRGNTIYF. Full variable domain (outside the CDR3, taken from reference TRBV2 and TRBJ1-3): EPEVTQTPSHQVTQMGQEVILRCVPISNHLYFYWYRQILGQKVEFLVSFYNNEISEKSEIFDDQFSVERPDGSNFTLKIRSTKLEDSAMYFCASGKRGNTIYFGEGSWLTVV.

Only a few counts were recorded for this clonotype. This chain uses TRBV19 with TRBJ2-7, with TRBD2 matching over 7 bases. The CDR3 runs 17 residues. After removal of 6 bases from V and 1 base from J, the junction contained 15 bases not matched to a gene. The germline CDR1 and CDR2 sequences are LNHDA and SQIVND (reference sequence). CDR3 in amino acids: CASRDTSLGGRSYEQYF. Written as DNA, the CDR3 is TGTGCCAGTAGGGATACTAGTCTCGGCGGGAGATCCTACGAGCAGTACTTC.

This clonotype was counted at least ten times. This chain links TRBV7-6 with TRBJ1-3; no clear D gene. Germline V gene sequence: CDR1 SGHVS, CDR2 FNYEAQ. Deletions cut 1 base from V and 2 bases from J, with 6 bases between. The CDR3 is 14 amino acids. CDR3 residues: CASSLESAGNTIYF. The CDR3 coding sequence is TGTGCCAGCAGCTTAGAAAGCGCTGGAAACACCATATATTTT.

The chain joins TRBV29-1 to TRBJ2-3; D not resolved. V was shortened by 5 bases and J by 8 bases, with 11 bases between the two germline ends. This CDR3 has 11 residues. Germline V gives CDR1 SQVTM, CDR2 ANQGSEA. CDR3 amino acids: CSVRPKGTQYF. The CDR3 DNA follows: TGCAGCGTTCGTCCCAAGGGTACGCAGTATTTT.

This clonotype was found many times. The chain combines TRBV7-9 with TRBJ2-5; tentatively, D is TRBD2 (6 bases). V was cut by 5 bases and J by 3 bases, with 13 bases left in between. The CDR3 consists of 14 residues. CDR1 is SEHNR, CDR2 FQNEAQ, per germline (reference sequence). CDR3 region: CASSTSGWKETQYF. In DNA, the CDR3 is TGTGCCAGCAGCACGAGCGGGTGGAAAGAGACCCAGTACTTC.

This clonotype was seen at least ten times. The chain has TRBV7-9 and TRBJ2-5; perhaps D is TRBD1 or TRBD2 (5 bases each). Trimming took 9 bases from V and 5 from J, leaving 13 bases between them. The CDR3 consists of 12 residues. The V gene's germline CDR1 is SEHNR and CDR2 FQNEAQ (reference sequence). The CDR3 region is CASSRGQETQYF. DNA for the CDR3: TGTGCCAGTTCTCGGGGCCAGGAGACCCAGTACTTC.

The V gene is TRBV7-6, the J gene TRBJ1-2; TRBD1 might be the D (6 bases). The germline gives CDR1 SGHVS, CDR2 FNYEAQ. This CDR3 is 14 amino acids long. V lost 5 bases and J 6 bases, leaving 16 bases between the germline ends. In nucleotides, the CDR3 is TGTGCCAGCAGCCAACAAGACAGGTCGAATGGCTACACCTTC. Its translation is CASSQQDRSNGYTF.

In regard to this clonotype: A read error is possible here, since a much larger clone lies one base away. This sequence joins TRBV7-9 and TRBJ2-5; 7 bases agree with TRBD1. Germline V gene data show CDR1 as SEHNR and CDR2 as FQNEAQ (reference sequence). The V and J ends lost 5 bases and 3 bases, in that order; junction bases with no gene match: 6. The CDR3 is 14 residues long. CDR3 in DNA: TGTGCCAGCAGCGGTCCCGGGACAGAAGAGACCCAGTACTTC. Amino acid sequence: CASSGPGTEETQYF.

This CDR3 is CASSLWGISSYEQYF. The DNA of the CDR3 is TGTGCCAGCAGCTTGTGGGGAATATCCAGCTACGAGCAGTACTTC. The J gene is TRBJ2-7, the V gene TRBV5-6; D unresolved. This CDR3 comprises 15 residues. Trimming pared 1 base from V and 3 bases from J, leaving 14 bases between. CDR1 is SGHDT and CDR2 is YYEEEE in the germline V gene.

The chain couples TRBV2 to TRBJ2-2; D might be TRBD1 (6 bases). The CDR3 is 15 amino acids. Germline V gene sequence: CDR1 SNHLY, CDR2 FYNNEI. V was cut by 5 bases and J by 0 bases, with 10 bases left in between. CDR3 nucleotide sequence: TGTGCCAGCAGTCCGGGACACGCGAACACCGGGGAGCTGTTTTTT. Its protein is CASSPGHANTGELFF. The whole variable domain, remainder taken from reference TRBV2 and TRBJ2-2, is EPEVTQTPSHQVTQMGQEVILRCVPISNHLYFYWYRQILGQKVEFLVSFYNNEISEKSEIFDDQFSVERPDGSNFTLKIRSTKLEDSAMYFCASSPGHANTGELFFGEGSRLTVL.

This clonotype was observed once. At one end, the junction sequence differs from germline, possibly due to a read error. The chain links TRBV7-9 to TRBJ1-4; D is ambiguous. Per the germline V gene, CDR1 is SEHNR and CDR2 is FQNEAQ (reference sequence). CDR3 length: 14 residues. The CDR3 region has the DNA TGTGCCAGCAGCCAAATAGGGCGAAATGGAAAACTGTTTTTT. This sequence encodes CASSQIGRNGKLFF.

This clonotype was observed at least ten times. This chain's CDR3 is CASSRTGIGELFF. The CDR3 bases are TGTGCCAGTAGTCGGACAGGGATCGGGGAGCTGTTTTTT. The chain joins TRBV19 to TRBJ2-2; TRBD1 matches at 8 bases. The CDR3 runs to 13 residues. Germline loops: CDR1 LNHDA, CDR2 SQIVND (reference sequence). Germline trimming cut 5 bases from V and 7 bases from J; bases unmatched to any gene: 3. Drawing the rest from reference TRBV19 and TRBJ2-2, the complete variable domain is DGGITQSPKYLFRKEGQNVTLSCEQNLNHDAMYWYRQDPGQGLRLIYYSQIVNDFQKGDIAEGYSVSREKKESFPLTVTSAQKNPTAFYLCASSRTGIGELFFGEGSRLTVL.

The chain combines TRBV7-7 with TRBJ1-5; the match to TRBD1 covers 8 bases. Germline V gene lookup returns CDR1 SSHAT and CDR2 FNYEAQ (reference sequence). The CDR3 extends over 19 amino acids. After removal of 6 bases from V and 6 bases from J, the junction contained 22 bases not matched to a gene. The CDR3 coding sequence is TGTGCCAGCAGTTACGATGGGACAGGCGTGAGGGAGCGGGGTCAGCCCCAGCATTTT. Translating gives CASSYDGTGVRERGQPQHF.

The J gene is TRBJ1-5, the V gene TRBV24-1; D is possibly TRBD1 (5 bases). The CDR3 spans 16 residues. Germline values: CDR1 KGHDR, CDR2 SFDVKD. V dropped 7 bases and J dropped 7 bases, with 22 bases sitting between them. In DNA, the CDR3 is TGTGCCACCAGCAGCCCCGGTACAGGTCTAGAGCAGCCCCAGCATTTT. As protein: CATSSPGTGLEQPQHF.

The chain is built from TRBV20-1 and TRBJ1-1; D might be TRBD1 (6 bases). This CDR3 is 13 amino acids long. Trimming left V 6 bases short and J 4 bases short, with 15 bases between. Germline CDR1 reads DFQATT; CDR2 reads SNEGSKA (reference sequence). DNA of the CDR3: TGCAGTGCGTTGGGCCCAGGGGTCACTGAAGCTTTCTTT. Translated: CSALGPGVTEAFF.

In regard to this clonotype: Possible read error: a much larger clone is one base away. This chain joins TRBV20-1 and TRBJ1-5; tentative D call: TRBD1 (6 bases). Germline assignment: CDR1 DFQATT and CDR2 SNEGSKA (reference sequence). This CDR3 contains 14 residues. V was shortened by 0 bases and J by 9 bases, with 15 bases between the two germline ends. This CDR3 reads CSARDAGAIRPQHF. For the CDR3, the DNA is TGCAGTGCTAGAGATGCAGGGGCGATTCGGCCCCAGCATTTT.

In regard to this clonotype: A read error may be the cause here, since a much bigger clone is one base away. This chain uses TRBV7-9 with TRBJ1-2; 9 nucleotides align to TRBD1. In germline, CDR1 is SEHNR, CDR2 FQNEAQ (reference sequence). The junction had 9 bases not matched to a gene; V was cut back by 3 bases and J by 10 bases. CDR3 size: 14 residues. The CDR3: CASSFPGQGEDYTF. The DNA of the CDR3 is TGTGCCAGCAGCTTTCCGGGACAGGGTGAGGACTACACCTTC.

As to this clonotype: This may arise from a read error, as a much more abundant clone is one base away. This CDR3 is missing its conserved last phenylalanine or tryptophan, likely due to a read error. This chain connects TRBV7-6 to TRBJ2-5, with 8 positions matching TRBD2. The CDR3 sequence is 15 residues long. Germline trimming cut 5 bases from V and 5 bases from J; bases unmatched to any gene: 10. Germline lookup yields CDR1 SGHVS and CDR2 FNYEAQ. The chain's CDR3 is CASSLALAAGETQYV. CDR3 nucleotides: TGTGCCAGCAGCCTGGCACTAGCGGCCGGGGAGACCCAGTACGTC.

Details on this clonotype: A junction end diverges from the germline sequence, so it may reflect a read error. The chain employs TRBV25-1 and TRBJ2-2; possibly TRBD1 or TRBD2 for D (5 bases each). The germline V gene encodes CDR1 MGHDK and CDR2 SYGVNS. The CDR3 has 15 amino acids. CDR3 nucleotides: TGTGCCAACAGTTTATCGAACGGGGCCACCGGGGAGCTGGTTTTT. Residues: CANSLSNGATGELVF.

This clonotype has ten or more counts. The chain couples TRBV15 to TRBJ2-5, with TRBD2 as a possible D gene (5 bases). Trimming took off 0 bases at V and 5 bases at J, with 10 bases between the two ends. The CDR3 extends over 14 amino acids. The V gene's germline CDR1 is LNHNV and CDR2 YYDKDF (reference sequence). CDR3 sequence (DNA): TGTGCCACCAGCAGAGATCGGACTGGGGAGACCCAGTACTTC. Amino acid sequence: CATSRDRTGETQYF.

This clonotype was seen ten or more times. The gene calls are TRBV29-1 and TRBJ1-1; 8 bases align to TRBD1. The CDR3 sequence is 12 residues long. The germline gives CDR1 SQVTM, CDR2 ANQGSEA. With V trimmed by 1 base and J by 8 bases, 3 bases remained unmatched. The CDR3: CSVEVRDREAFF. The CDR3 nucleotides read TGCAGCGTTGAAGTGCGGGACAGGGAAGCTTTCTTT.

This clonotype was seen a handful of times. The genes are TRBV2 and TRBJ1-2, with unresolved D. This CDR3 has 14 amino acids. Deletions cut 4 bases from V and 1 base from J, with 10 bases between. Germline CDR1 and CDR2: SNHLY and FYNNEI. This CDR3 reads CASSGAYINYGYTF. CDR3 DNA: TGTGCCAGCAGTGGGGCATACATTAACTATGGCTACACCTTC.

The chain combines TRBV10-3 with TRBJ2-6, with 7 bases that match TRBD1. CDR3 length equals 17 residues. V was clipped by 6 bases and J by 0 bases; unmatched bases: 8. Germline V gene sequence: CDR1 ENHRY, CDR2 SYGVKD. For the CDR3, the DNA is TGTGCCATCAGGGGGCAGGGGGAAACCTCTGGGGCCAACGTCCTGACTTTC. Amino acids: CAIRGQGETSGANVLTF.

The CDR3 sequence: CSVEDQQENYEKLFF. Written as DNA, the CDR3 is TGCAGCGTTGAAGATCAACAGGAGAACTATGAAAAACTGTTTTTT. The gene calls are TRBV29-1 and TRBJ1-4; weak D call: TRBD1 (5 bases). The CDR3 length is 15 residues. Germline CDR1 reads SQVTM; CDR2 reads ANQGSEA. V lost 0 bases to trimming and J lost 6 bases, with 14 bases between them.